This T cell receptor (beta chain) was observed in a study of blood T cell repertoires in COVID-19. The overall study: Specimens from acute and convalescent COVID-19 originated in the United States, Italy and Spain. PBMCs, B-cell-depleted T cells, or T cells provided the cDNA or gDNA that made up the material.

The CDR3 extends over 16 amino acids. V was trimmed by 4 bases and J by 2 bases, leaving 15 bases between them. CDR1 and CDR2 from the germline V gene are SGHTA and FQGTGA. As originally analysed: Estimation of nucleated cell counts relied on the amplification of reference gene primers. Generated by immunoSEQ multiplex PCR, the TCRdb table keeps only in-frame clones and is missing some. That table furnishes V, J and clone size, whereas the DNA furnished D and trimming. Found here are more than 200,000 clones, 84% of them singletons; the top ten hold under 12%. Seattle participants joined during active infection and were tracked over time.

The material sequenced was peripheral blood. The genes are TRBV7-3 and TRBJ2-4; tentatively, D is TRBD2 (5 bases). This sequence was found in an elderly woman with COVID-19, enrolled during active disease. The CDR3 loop is CASSSTSGNSKNIQYF. The CDR3 nucleotides read TGTGCCAGCAGCTCGACGTCCGGGAACTCCAAAAACATTCAGTACTTC.